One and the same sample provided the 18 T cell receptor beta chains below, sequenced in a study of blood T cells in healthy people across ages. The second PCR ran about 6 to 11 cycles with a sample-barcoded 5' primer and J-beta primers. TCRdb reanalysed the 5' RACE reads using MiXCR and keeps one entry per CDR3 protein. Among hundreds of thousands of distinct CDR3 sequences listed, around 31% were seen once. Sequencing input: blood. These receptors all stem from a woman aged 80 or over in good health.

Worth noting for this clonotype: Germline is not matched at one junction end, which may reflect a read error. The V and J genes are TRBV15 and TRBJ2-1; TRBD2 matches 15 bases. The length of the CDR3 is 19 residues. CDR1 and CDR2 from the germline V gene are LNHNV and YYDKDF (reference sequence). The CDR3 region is CATGRGGTSGGISSYEQFF. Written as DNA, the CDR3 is TGTGCCACCGGCAGAGGAGGGACTAGCGGGGGGATAAGCTCCTACGAGCAGTTCTTC.

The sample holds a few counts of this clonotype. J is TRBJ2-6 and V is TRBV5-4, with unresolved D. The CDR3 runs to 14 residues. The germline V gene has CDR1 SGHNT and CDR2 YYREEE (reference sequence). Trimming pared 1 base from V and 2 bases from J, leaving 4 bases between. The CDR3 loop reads CASSLNAGANVLTF. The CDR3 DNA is TGTGCCAGCAGCTTGAACGCTGGGGCCAACGTCCTGACTTTC.

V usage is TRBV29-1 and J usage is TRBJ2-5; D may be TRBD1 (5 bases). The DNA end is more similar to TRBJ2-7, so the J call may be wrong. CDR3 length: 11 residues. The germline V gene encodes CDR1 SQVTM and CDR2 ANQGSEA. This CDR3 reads CSGRTGDEQYF. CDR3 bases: TGCAGCGGACGAACAGGAGACGAGCAGTACTTC.

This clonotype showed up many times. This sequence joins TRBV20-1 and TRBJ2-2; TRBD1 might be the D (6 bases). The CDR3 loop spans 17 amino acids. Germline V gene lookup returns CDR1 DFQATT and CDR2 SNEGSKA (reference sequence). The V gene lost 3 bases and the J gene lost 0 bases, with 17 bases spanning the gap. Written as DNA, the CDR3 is TGCAGTGCTAGTACCCAACAGGGATCAACGAACACCGGGGAGCTGTTTTTT. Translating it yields CSASTQQGSTNTGELFF.

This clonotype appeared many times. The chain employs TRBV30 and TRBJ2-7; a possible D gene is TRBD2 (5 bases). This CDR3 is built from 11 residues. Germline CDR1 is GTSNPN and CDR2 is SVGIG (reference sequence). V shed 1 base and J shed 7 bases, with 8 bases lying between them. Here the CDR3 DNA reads TGTGCCTGGAGTGATAGGGAGGAGCAGTACTTC. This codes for CAWSDREEQYF.

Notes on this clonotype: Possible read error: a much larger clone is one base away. The CDR3 DNA follows: TGTGCCAGCAGCCAAGCGCCAGGAGGAGGCTGCGAGCAGTACTTC. Translated, it gives CASSQAPGGGCEQYF. V and J are TRBV3-1 and TRBJ2-5; D perhaps matches TRBD2 (5 bases). The DNA end is more similar to TRBJ2-7, so the J call may be wrong. The CDR3 is 15 amino acids. In germline, CDR1 is LGHDT, CDR2 YNNKEL (reference sequence).

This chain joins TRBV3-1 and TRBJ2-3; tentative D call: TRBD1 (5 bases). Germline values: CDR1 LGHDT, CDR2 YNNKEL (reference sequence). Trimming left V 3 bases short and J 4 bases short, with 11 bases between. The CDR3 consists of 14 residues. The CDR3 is CASSQGRGADTQYF. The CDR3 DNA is TGTGCCAGCAGCCAGGGAAGGGGCGCAGATACGCAGTATTTT.

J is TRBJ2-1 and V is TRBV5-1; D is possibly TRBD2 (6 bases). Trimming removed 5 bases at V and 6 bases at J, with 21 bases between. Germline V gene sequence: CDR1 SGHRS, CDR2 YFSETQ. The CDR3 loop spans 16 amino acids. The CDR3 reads CASRAETEGLGNEQFF. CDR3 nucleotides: TGCGCCAGCAGAGCTGAGACGGAGGGCCTCGGCAATGAGCAGTTCTTC.

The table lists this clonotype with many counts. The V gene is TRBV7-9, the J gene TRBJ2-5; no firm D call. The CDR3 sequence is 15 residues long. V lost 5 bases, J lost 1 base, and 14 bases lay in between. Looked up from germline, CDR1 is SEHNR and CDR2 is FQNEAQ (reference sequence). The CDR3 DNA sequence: TGTGCCAGCAGCCAAGTGGGAAGCAGCCAAGAGACCCAGTACTTC. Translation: CASSQVGSSQETQYF.

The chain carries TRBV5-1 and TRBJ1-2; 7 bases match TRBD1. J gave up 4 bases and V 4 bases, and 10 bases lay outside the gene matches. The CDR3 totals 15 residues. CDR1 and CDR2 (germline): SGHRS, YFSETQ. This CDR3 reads CASSPLGTELYGYTF. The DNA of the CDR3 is TGCGCCAGCAGCCCACTAGGGACAGAGCTCTATGGCTACACCTTC.

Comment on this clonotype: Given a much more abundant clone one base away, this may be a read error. The CDR3 nucleotides are TGTGCCAGCAACAACGATACAGGCACAGATACGCAGTATTTT. Its translation: CASNNDTGTDTQYF. The J gene is TRBJ2-3, the V gene TRBV13, with D unresolved. Germline V gives CDR1 PRHDT, CDR2 FYEKMQ (reference sequence). The CDR3 consists of 14 residues. V was pared by 7 bases and J by 1 base, with 12 bases between.

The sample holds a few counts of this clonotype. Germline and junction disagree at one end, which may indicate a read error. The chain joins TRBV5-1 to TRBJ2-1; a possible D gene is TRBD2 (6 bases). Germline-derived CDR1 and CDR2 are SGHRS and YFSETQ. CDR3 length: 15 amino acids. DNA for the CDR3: TGCGCCAGCGGCTTGACCGGGACTTCCTACAATGAGCAGTTCTTC. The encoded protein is CASGLTGTSYNEQFF.

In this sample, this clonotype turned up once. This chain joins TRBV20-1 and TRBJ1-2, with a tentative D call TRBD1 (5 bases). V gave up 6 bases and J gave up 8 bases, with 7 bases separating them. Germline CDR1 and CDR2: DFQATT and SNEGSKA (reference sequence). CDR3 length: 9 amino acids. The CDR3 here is CSAQEGYTF. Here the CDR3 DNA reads TGCAGTGCACAGGAAGGCTACACCTTC.

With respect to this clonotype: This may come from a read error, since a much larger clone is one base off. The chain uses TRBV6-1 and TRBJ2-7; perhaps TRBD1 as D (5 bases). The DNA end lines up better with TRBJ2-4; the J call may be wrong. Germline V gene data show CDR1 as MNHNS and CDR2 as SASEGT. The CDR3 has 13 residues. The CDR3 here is CASRRTSANIQYF. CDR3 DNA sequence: TGTGCCAGCAGGCGGACATCTGCAAACATTCAGTACTTC.

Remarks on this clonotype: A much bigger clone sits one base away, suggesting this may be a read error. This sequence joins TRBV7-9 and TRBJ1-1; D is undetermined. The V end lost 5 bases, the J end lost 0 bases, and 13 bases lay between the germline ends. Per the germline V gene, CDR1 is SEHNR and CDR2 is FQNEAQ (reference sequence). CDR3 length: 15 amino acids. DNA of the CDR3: TGTGCCAGCAGCCCCACGGACCAAATGAACACTGAAGCTTTCTTT. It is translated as CASSPTDQMNTEAFF.

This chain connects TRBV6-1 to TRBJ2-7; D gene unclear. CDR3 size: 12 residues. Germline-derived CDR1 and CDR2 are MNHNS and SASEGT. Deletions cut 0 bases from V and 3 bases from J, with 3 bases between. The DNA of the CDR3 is TGTGCCAGCAGTGAAGCTTGCTACGAGCAGTACTTC. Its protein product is CASSEACYEQYF.

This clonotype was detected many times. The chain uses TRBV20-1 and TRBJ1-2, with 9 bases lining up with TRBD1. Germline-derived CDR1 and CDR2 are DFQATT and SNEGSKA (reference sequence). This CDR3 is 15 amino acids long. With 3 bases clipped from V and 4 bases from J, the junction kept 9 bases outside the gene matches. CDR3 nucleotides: TGCAGTGCTAGCGCTCCGGGACAGGGTCGCTATGGCTACACCTTC. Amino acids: CSASAPGQGRYGYTF.

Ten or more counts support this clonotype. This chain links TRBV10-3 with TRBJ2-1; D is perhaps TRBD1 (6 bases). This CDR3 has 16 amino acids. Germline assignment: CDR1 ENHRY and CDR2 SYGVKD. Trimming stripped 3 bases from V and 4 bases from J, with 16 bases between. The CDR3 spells CAISDAYRAPYNEQFF. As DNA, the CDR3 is TGTGCCATCAGTGATGCGTACAGGGCCCCTTACAATGAGCAGTTCTTC.